This T cell receptor (beta chain) originates from a study of blood T cell repertoires in COVID-19. Sequencing used immunoSEQ multiplex PCR; TCRdb keeps in-frame clones, though not all of them. The table includes roughly 250,000 clones, around four fifths detected once. V dropped 2 bases and J dropped 7 bases, with 12 bases sitting between them. There are 15 residues in the CDR3. Germline V gives CDR1 SGHTA, CDR2 FQGTGA. The receptor's source is a middle-aged woman with active or convalescent COVID-19. This chain connects TRBV7-3 to TRBJ1-6; D is undetermined. The sample comprised peripheral blood. The CDR3 reads CASSLYGGGNSPLHF. The CDR3 DNA reads as TGTGCCAGCAGCTTATACGGCGGTGGAAATTCACCCCTCCACTTT.